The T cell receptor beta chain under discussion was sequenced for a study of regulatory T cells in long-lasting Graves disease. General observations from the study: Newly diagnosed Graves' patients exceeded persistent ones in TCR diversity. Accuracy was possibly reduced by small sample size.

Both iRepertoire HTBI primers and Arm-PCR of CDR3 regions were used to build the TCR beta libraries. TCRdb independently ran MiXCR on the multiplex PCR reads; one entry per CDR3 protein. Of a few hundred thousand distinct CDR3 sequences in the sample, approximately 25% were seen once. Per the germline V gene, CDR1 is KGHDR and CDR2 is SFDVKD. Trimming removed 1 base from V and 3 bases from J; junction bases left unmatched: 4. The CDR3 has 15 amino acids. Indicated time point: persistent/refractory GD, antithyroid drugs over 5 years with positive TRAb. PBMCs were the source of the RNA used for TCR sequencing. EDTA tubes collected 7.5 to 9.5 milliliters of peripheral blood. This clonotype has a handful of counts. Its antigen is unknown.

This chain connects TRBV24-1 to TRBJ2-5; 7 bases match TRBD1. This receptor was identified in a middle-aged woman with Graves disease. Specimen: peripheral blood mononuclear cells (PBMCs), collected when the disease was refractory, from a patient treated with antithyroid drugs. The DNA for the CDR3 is TGTGCCACCAGTGATTTTTCAGGGGGTGAAGAGACCCAGTACTTC. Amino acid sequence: CATSDFSGGEETQYF.